This T cell receptor (beta chain) was captured by sequencing in a study of T cells after yellow fever vaccination. Study results and caveats: A small share of clonotypes appeared in both CD4 and CD8 compartments. Post-booster repertoires contained most primary-vaccination clones again (roughly 96% CD4, approximately 88% CD8).

TCRdb re-called the 5' RACE reads through MiXCR, storing one row per CDR3 protein. The table has 600,000 to 750,000 distinct CDR3 sequences, about 12% seen once. This clonotype was seen a few times. The antigen is not known. The TCR originated in a young man who received the YFV17D yellow fever vaccine. The input for sequencing was PBMCs, taken on the day of the yellow fever booster vaccination.

The CDR3 nucleotides read TGTGCCTGGGAGGGGACAGGGGCGCCCTATGGCTACACCTTC. Its protein is CAWEGTGAPYGYTF. The chain links TRBV30 to TRBJ1-2; 10 bases line up with TRBD1. The CDR3 contains 14 residues. CDR1 and CDR2 (germline): GTSNPN, SVGIG (reference sequence). With 5 bases clipped from V and 4 bases from J, the junction kept 7 bases outside the gene matches.